This T cell receptor (beta chain) was captured by sequencing in a study of shared clonotypes between healthy human individuals. About the research overall: The composition of the donors was a couple of women and a few men aged 18 to 49. The plates for each donor numbered three CD4 naive, three CD4 memory, two CD8 naive and one CD8 memory. Findings and caveats of the study: Against clonotypes common to all four donors, non-shared ones had lower generation probabilities.

To note about this clone: The antigen is unknown.

Sequencing was performed with immunoSEQ multiplex PCR; in TCRdb, only in-frame clones are kept and a portion is missing. The sample lists approximately 100,000 clones; 67% were seen once. The V gene lost 3 bases and the J gene lost 1 base, with 10 bases spanning the gap. The CDR3 spans 14 residues. The V gene's germline CDR1 is MNHEY and CDR2 SMNVEV (reference sequence). Sequencing was done on a sample of memory CD8+ T cells sorted from blood. Subset given: CD45RO+ cells pooled with CCR7-negative TemRA cells. This clonotype was sampled from a woman in her 30s in good health. The chain carries TRBV27 and TRBJ2-7; no definite D call. The CDR3: CASSFGYESYEQYF. DNA of the CDR3: TGTGCCAGCAGTTTTGGATATGAATCCTACGAGCAGTACTTC.